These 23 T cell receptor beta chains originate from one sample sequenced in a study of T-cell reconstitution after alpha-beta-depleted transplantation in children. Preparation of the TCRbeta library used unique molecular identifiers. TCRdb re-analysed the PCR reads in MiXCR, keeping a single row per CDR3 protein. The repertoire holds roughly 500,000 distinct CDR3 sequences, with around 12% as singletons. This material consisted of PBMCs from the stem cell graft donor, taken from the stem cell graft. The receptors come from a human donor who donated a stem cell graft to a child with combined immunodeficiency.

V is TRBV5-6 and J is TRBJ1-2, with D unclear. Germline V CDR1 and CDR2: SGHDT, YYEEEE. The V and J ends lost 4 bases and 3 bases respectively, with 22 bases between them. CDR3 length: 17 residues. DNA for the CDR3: TGTGCCAGCAGCCTGGAGGTTTGGGATGGGAGGGACTATGGCTACACCTTC. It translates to CASSLEVWDGRDYGYTF.

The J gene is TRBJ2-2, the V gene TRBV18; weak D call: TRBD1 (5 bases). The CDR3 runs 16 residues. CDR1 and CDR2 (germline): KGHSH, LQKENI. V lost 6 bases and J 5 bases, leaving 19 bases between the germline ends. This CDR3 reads CASSPTTETDTGELFF. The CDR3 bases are TGTGCCAGCTCCCCCACCACCGAGACAGATACCGGGGAGCTGTTTTTT.

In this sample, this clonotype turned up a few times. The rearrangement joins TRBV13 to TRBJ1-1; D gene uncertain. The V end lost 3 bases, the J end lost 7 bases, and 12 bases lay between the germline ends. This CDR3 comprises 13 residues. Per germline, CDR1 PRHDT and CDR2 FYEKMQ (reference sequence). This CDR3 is CASSFGRRIEAFF. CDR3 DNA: TGTGCCAGCAGCTTTGGTAGGCGCATTGAAGCTTTCTTT.

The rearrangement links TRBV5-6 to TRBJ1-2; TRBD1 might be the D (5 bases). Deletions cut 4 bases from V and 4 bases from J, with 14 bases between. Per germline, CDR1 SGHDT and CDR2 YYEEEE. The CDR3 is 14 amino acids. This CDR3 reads CASSPGGGIYGYTF. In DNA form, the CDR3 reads TGTGCCAGCAGCCCAGGTGGGGGAATCTATGGCTACACCTTC. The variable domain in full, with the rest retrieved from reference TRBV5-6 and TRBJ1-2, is DAGVTQSPTHLIKTRGQQVTLRCSPKSGHDTVSWYQQALGQGPQFIFQYYEEEERQRGNFPDRFSGHQFPNYSSELNVNALLLGDSALYLCASSPGGGIYGYTFGSGTRLTVV.

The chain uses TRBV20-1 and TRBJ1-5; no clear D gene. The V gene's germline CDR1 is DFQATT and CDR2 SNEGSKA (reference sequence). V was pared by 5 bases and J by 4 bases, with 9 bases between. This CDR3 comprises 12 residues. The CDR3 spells CSAGEGNQPQHF. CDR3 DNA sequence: TGCAGTGCTGGGGAAGGGAATCAGCCCCAGCATTTT.

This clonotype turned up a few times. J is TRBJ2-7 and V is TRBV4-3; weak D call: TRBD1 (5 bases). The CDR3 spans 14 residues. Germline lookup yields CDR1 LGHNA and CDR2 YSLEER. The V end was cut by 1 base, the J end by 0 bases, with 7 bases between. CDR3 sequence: CASSQGQRSYEQYF. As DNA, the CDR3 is TGCGCCAGCAGCCAAGGACAGCGCTCCTACGAGCAGTACTTC.

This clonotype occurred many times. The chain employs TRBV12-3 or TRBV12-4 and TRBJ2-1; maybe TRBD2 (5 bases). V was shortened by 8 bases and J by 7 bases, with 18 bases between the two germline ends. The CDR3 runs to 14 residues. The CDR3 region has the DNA TGTGCCAGCCACCTGACTGTAGCGAATAATGAGCAGTTCTTC. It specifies CASHLTVANNEQFF.

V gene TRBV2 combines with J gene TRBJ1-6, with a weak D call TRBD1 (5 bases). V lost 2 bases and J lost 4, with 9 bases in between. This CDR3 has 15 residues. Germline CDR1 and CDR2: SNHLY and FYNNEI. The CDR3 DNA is TGTGCCAGCAGTGAAACAGGAGCTTATAATTCACCCCTCCACTTT. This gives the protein CASSETGAYNSPLHF.

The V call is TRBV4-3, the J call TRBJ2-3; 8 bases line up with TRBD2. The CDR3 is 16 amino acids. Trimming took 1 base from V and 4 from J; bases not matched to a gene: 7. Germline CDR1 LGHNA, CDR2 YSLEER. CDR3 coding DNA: TGCGCCAGCAGCCAAGGGGCGGGAGGCGAACCAGATACGCAGTATTTT. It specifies CASSQGAGGEPDTQYF.

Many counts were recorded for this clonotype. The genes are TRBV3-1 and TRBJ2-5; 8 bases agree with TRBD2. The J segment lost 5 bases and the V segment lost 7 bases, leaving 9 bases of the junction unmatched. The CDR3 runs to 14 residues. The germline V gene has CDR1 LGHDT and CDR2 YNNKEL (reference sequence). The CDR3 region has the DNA TGTGCCAGCAACCGTCGGCTAGCGGGCGAGACCCAGTACTTC. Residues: CASNRRLAGETQYF.

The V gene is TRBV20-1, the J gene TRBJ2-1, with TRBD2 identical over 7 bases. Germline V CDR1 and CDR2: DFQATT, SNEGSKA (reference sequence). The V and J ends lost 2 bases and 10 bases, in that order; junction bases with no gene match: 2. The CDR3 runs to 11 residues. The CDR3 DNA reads TGCAGTGCTAGACAAGCGGGGGAGCAGTTCTTC. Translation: CSARQAGEQFF.

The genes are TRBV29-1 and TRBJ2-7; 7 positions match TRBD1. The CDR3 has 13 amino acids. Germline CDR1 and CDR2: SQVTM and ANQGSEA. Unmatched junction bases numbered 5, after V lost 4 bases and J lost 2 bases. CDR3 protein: CSVGQGTPYEQYF. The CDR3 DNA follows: TGCAGCGTTGGACAGGGAACCCCCTACGAGCAGTACTTC.

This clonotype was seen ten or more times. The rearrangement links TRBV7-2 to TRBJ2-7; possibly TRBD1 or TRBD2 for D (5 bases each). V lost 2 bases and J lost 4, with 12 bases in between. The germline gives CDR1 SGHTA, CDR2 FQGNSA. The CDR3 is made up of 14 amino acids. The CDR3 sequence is CASSLSGQIYEQYF. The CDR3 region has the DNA TGTGCCAGCAGCTTAAGCGGACAAATTTACGAGCAGTACTTC.

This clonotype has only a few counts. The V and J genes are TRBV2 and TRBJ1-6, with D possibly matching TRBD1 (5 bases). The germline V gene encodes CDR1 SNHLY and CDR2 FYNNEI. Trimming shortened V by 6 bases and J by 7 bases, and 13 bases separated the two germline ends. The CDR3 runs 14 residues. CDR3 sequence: CASSLRAGNSPLHF. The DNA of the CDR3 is TGTGCCAGCAGCCTGAGGGCAGGGAATTCACCCCTCCACTTT.

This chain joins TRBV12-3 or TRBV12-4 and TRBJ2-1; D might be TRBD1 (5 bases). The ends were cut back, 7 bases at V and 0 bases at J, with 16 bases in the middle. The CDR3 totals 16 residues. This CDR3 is CASIAGFDSSYNEQFF. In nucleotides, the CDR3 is TGTGCCAGCATCGCCGGCTTTGACAGCTCCTACAATGAGCAGTTCTTC.

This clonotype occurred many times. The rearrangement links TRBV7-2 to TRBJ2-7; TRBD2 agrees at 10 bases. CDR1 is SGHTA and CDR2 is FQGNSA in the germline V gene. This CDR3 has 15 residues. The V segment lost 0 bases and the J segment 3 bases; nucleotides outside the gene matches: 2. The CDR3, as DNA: TGTGCCAGCAGCTTAGCGACTAGCGGGTTCTACGAGCAGTACTTC. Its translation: CASSLATSGFYEQYF.

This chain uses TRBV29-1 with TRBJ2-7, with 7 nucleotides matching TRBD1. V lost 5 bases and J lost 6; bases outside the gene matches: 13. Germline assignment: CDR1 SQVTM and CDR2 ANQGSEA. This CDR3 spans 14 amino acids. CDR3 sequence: CSVRPFGQAGEQYF. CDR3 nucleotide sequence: TGCAGCGTTCGCCCCTTCGGACAGGCGGGCGAGCAGTACTTC.

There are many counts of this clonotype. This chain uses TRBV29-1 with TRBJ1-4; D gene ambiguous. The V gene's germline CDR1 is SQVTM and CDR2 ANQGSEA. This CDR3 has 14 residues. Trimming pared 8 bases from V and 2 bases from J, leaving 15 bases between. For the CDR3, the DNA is TGCAGCAGCGTTGCTCTGGGGACTAATGAAAAACTGTTTTTT. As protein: CSSVALGTNEKLFF.

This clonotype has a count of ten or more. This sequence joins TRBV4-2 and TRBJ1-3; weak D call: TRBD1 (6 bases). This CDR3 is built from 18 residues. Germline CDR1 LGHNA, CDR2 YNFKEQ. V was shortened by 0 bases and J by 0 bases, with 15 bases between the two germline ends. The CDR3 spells CASSQEIEDSLSGNTIYF. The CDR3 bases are TGTGCCAGCAGCCAAGAGATAGAGGACAGTCTCTCTGGAAACACCATATATTTT.

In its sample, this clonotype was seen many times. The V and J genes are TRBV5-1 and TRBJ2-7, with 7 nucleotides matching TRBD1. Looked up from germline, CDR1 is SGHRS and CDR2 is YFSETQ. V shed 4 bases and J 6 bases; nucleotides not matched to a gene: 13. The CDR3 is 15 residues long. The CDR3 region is CASSPGTDLYSEQYF. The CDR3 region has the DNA TGCGCCAGCAGCCCCGGGACAGACCTTTACTCCGAGCAGTACTTC.

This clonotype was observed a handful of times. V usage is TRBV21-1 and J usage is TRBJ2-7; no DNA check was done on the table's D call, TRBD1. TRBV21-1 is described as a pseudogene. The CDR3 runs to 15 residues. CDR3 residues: CASSKWGTVSYEQYF. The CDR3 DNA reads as TGTGCCAGCAGCAAATGGGGGACGGTCTCCTACGAGCAGTACTTC.

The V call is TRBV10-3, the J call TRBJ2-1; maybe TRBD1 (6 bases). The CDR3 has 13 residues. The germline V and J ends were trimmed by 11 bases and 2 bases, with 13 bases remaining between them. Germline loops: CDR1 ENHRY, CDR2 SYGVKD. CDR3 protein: CAAAGVAYNEQFF. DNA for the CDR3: TGTGCCGCAGCAGGGGTAGCCTACAATGAGCAGTTCTTC.

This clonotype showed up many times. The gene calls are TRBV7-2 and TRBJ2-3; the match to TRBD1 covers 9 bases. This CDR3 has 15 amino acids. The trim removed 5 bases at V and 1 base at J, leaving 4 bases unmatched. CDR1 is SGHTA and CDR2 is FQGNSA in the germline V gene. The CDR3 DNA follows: TGTGCCAGCAGCCCTCGGACAGGGGGCACAGATACGCAGTATTTT. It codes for CASSPRTGGTDTQYF.